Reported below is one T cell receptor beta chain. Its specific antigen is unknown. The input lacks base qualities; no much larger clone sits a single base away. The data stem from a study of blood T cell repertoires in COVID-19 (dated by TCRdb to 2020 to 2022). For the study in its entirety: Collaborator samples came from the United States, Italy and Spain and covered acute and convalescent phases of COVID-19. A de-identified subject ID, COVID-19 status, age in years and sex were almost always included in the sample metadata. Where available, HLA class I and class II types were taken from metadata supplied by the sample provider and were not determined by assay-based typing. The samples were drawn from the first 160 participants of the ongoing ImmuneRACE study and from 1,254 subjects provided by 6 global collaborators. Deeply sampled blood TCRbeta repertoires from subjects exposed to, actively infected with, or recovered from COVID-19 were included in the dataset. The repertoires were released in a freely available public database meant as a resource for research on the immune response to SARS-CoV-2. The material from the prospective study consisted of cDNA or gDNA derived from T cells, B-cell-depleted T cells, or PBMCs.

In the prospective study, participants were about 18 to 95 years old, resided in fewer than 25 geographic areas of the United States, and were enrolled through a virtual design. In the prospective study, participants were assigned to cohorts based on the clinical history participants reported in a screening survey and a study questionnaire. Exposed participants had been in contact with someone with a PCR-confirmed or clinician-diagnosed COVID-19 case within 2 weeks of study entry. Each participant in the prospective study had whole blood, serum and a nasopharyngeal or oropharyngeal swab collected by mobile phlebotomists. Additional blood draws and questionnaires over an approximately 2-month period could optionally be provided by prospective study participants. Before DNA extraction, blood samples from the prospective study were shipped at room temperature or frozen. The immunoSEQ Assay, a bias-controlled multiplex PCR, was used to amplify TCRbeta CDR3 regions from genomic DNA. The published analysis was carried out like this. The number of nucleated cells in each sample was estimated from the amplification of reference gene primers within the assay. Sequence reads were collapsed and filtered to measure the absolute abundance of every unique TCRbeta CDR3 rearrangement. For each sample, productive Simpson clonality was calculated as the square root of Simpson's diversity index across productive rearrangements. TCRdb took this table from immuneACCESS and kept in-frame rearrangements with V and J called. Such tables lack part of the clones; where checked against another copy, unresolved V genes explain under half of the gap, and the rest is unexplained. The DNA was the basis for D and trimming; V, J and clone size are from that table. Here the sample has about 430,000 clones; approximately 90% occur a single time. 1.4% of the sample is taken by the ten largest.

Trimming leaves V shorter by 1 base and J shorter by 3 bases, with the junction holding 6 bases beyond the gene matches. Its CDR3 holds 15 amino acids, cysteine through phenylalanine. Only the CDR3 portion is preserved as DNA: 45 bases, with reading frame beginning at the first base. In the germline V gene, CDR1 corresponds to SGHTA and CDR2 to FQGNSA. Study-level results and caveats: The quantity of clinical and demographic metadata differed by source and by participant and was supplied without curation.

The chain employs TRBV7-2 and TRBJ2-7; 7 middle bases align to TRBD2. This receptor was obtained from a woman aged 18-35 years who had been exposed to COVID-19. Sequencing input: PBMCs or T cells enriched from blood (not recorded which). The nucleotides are TGTGCCAGCAGCTTAGGGGGACTACGGGGCTACGAGCAGTACTTC. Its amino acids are CASSLGGLRGYEQYF.